The rows below give T cell receptor beta chains drawn from one sample of a study of T cell responses to AZD1222 COVID-19 vaccine. Profiled with immunoSEQ multiplex PCR; TCRdb holds only in-frame clones, not every one. The sample has 150,000 to 160,000 clones, 80% to 90% seen once. This sample comprised peripheral blood, obtained on day 0 of MenACWY control vaccination. All receptors come from an adult in good health. Each CDR3 is given with its conserved first and last residue. Fields, in order: clone size, D gene, V gene, J gene, CDR3 DNA, CDR3 protein. D genes are given only for firm matches. For some rows the clone size is stated as once, few or many, or as a class when expanded; others skip it.

few,TRBD2,TRBV7-2,TRBJ2-2,TGTGCCAGCAGCGTAATCTCTAGCGGACGGGGGACCGGGGAGCTGTTTTTT,CASSVISSGRGTGELFF
-,TRBD1,TRBV5-5,TRBJ1-5,TGTGCCAGCAGCTTGGATGGCAGGGGGTCCAATCAGCCCCAGCATTTT,CASSLDGRGSNQPQHF
-,-,TRBV29-1,TRBJ1-1,TGCAGCGTGGCTGACGGAATCATGAACACTGAAGCTTTCTTT,CSVADGIMNTEAFF
once,-,TRBV30,TRBJ1-2,TGTGCCTGGAGTGTCCCCCCGGACACTAACTATGGCTACACCTTC,CAWSVPPDTNYGYTF
-,-,TRBV7-8,TRBJ2-2,TGTGCCAGCAGCTTAGGATCCGGGGGCACCGGGGAGCTGTTTTTT,CASSLGSGGTGELFF
-,-,TRBV4-2,TRBJ1-2,TGTGCCAGCACCCAGGGAACCAGCCACGCCTATGGCTACACCTTC,CASTQGTSHAYGYTF
few,-,TRBV5-4,TRBJ1-3,TGTGCCAGCAGCTTGGGGGGCAGGGGTGTCTCTGGAAACACCATATATTTT,CASSLGGRGVSGNTIYF
-,TRBD2,TRBV2,TRBJ2-1,TGTGCCAGCACTCAATTTGGGACTAGCGGGGGGATCCAGCCTGAGCAGTTCTTC,CASTQFGTSGGIQPEQFF
-,-,TRBV5-1,TRBJ2-3,TGCGCCAGCAGCTTCCGGGACTCGACGCAAGATACGCAGTATTTT,CASSFRDSTQDTQYF
-,TRBD2,TRBV9,TRBJ2-3,TGTGCCAGCAGCGCCCTAGCGGGAGCGATAGATACGCAGTATTTT,CASSALAGAIDTQYF
-,-,TRBV6-1,TRBJ1-5,TGTGCCAGCAGTGAGGGTCCAGGGAGTGACCTCAATCAGCCCCAGCATTTT,CASSEGPGSDLNQPQHF
-,-,TRBV13,TRBJ2-6,TGTGCCAGCAGCCTCGGGTTCTCTGGGGCCAACGTCCTGACTTTC,CASSLGFSGANVLTF
-,-,TRBV7-2,TRBJ1-5,TGTGCCAGCAGCCTTTACAATCAGCCCCAGCATTTT,CASSLYNQPQHF
-,-,TRBV11-2,TRBJ1-2,TGTGCCAGCAGCCCGTCGGGACGGCCGATTAACTATGGCTACACCTTC,CASSPSGRPINYGYTF
-,-,TRBV28,TRBJ1-1,TGTGCCAGCAGTTTCCACTTGCCGCTGGCTGAAGCTTTCTTT,CASSFHLPLAEAFF
-,-,TRBV7-9,TRBJ1-1,TGTGCCAGCAGCTCCGGTGACGGGACGGCTAACACTGAAGCTTTCTTT,CASSSGDGTANTEAFF
-,-,TRBV11-3,TRBJ1-1,TGTGCCAGCAGCTTAGCGGACAGAGGCACTGAAGCTTTCTTT,CASSLADRGTEAFF
-,-,TRBV2,TRBJ1-1,TGTGCCAGCAGTGTTAGAGGCAGAGCGCGGGCTTTCTTT,CASSVRGRARAFF
-,TRBD2,TRBV15,TRBJ2-3,TGTGCCACCAGCAGAGATCTAGCGGGAGCAGATACGCAGTATTTT,CATSRDLAGADTQYF
-,-,TRBV3-1/TRBV3-2,TRBJ2-4,TGTGCCAGCAGCCAAGGCTGGGTGAGGGGACTAGCCAAAAACATTCAGTACTTC,CASSQGWVRGLAKNIQYF
-,-,TRBV24-1,TRBJ2-1,TGTGCCACCAGTGATTCCGGCAGCGGGCCGTCCTACAATGAGCAGTTCTTC,CATSDSGSGPSYNEQFF
-,-,TRBV3-1/TRBV3-2,TRBJ1-5,TGTGCCAGCAGCGCTCGGGGACAGCCCCAGCATTTT,CASSARGQPQHF
-,-,TRBV3-1/TRBV3-2,TRBJ1-6,TGTGCCAGCACCTTACAGGGAAATTCACCCCTCCACTTT,CASTLQGNSPLHF
-,-,TRBV2,TRBJ1-6,TGTGCCAGCAGTGACAGTCTGCCGAATTCACCCCTCCACTTT,CASSDSLPNSPLHF
-,TRBD1,TRBV19,TRBJ1-2,TGTGCCAGTAGTAGGGACAGCCTACCTCTCTATGGCTACACCTTC,CASSRDSLPLYGYTF
-,TRBD1,TRBV5-1,TRBJ2-1,TGCGCCAGCAGCTTTACAGGGGGTGATGAGCAGTTCTTC,CASSFTGGDEQFF
-,-,TRBV21-1,TRBJ2-4,TGTGCCAGCAGCAACGGGAGGGATCAGGGCCGCCTAGCCAAAAACATTCAGTACTTC,CASSNGRDQGRLAKNIQYF